This TCR beta chain was sequenced in a study of T cells in Graves' hyperthyroidism and ophthalmopathy. Patients with uncontrolled infections, other autoimmune diseases, pregnancy or lactation were excluded. Fresh peripheral blood, more than 8 ml of it, supplied the PBMCs. The V gene's germline CDR1 is LGHDT and CDR2 YNNKEL (reference sequence). CDR3 length: 14 amino acids. V was pared by 1 base and J by 7 bases, with 8 bases between. Researchers took RNA transcripts and amplified the TCR beta CDR3 regions from them. The TCR CDR3 first-round RT-PCR relied on the HTBI primer set. Using its own MiXCR run on the multiplex PCR reads, TCRdb lists one record per CDR3 protein. Among more than 550,000 distinct CDR3 sequences listed, roughly a sixth were seen once. This clonotype was observed a few times. Its antigen is unidentified. Study-level findings and limits: In validation, the model predicted ophthalmopathy. These predictions came a median roughly 7.1 months before onset.

This sequence originates from a woman aged 45-59 years with Graves' hyperthyroidism that later progressed to Graves' ophthalmopathy. Material: blood. The chain combines TRBV3-1 with TRBJ1-6; D remains unclear. Written as DNA, the CDR3 is TGTGCCAGCAGCCAAGGACCAAGGAATTCACCCCTCCACTTT. This gives the protein CASSQGPRNSPLHF.